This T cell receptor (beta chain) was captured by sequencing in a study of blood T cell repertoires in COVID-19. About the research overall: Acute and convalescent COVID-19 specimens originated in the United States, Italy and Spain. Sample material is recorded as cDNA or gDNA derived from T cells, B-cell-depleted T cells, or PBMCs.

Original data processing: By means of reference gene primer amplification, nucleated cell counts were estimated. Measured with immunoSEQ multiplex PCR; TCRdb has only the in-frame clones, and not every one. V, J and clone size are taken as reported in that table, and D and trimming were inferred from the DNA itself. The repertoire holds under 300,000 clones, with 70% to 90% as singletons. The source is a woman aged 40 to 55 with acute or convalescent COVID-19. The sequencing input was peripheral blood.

The CDR3 DNA follows: TGTGCCACCAGCAAGGGCGGGCAGAACTATGGCTACACCTTC. Its translation is CATSKGGQNYGYTF. The chain is built from TRBV15 and TRBJ1-2; D ambiguous. The germline CDR1 and CDR2 sequences are LNHNV and YYDKDF (reference sequence). The CDR3 covers 14 residues. V lost 4 bases and J lost 2, with 11 bases in between.